Listed here is a single T cell receptor beta chain. Its target is not known. Method: immunoSEQ multiplex PCR; TCRdb's copy keeps in-frame clones and lacks some. This table holds around 45,000 clones, roughly 90% found once. Every patient was affected by relapse after autologous stem cell transplantation, while exposure to brentuximab vedotin was not uniform. Progressive disease, partial response or complete response was each patient's best response. This entry comes from a study of PD-1 blockade in classical Hodgkin lymphoma. CDR1 is SGHAT, CDR2 FQNNGV, per germline. CDR3 size: 18 residues. V lost 1 base to trimming and J lost 2 bases, with 15 bases between them. Points from the study as a whole: Newly diagnosed patients were reported to start with lower TCR diversity than healthy donors. Later analyses included only patients treated at least 1 year post-ASCT. Prior therapy or disease activity may underlie the repertoire differences, whose causes remain undefined.

V usage is TRBV11-2 and J usage is TRBJ2-6, with a possible D match to TRBD1 (6 bases). This TCR derives from a human donor with classical Hodgkin lymphoma. Material: peripheral blood mononuclear cells (PBMCs), obtained at baseline. CDR3: CASSLVRVRGTGANVLTF. The DNA of the CDR3 is TGTGCCAGCAGCTTAGTGAGAGTCAGGGGTACTGGGGCCAACGTCCTGACTTTC.